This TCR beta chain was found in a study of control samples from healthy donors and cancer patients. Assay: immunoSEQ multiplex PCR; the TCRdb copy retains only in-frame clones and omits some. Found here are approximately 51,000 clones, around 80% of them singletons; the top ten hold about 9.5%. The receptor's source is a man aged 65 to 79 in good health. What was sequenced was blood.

The CDR3 loop reads CASSLQGISGYTF. The DNA of the CDR3 is TGTGCCAGCAGCTTACAGGGGATTAGTGGCTACACCTTC. The chain combines TRBV7-9 with TRBJ1-2, with D possibly matching TRBD1 (6 bases). Germline V lookup: CDR1 SEHNR, CDR2 FQNEAQ (reference sequence). The CDR3 length is 13 residues. Trimming left V 2 bases short and J 7 bases short, with 11 bases between.